The rows below give T cell receptor beta chains drawn from one sample of a study of T cells after yellow fever vaccination. Using its own MiXCR run on the 5' RACE reads, TCRdb lists one record per CDR3 protein. Altogether under 200,000 distinct CDR3 sequences are present, more than 5.5% being singletons, with the ten largest covering approximately 2.5%. The input for sequencing was CD4+ T cells sorted from PBMCs, taken roughly 5 days after the first yellow fever vaccination. The receptors come from a man younger than 35 who received the YFV17D yellow fever vaccine. The CDR3 runs from the conserved cysteine through the conserved F or W. A D gene is named only where the DNA matches it firmly. Clone size is not always given. Where it is, it says once, few, many or a class for expanded clones.

many,TRBJ2-5,TRBV5-1,.,CASSLLAGAETQYF,TGCGCCAGCAGCTTATTGGCGGGGGCAGAGACCCAGTACTTC
many,TRBJ2-4,TRBV20-1,.,CSARGLRKNIQYF,TGCAGTGCAAGGGGACTTCGCAAAAACATTCAGTACTTC
many,TRBJ2-1,TRBV7-2,TRBD1,CASSRDRGRNEQFF,TGTGCCAGCAGCCGGGACAGGGGTCGGAATGAGCAGTTCTTC
.,TRBJ2-6,TRBV12-3/TRBV12-4,.,CASSYRRLGTGANVLTF,TGTGCCAGCAGTTATCGTCGTTTAGGGACTGGGGCCAACGTCCTGACTTTC
many,TRBJ1-3,TRBV12-3/TRBV12-4,TRBD1,CASNPGGASGNTIYF,TGTGCCAGCAACCCAGGGGGGGCTTCTGGAAACACCATATATTTT
many,TRBJ1-4,TRBV5-1,TRBD1,CASSLGTGTEKLFF,TGCGCCAGCAGCTTAGGGACAGGTACTGAAAAACTGTTTTTT
many,TRBJ2-7,TRBV6-2/TRBV6-3,.,CASSYRDAGYEQYF,TGTGCCAGCAGTTACCGGGACGCCGGCTACGAGCAGTACTTC
few,TRBJ1-1,TRBV19,.,CASSRGTTSLNTEAFF,TGTGCCAGTAGTAGAGGAACGACATCCCTGAACACTGAAGCTTTCTTT
.,TRBJ2-7,TRBV3-1,.,CASSQPGYYEQYF,TGTGCCAGCAGCCAACCAGGGTACTACGAGCAGTACTTC
few,TRBJ1-4,TRBV7-2,.,CASSSGLYEKLFF,TGTGCCAGCAGCTCGGGACTATATGAAAAACTGTTTTTT
few,TRBJ1-2,TRBV4-3,.,CASSQDSRGAVGGYTF,TGCGCCAGCAGCCAAGATAGTCGGGGGGCAGTAGGTGGCTACACCTTC
few,TRBJ2-5,TRBV13,TRBD2,CASRLAWGGETQYF,TGTGCCAGCAGATTAGCGTGGGGGGGAGAGACCCAGTACTTC
.,TRBJ2-7,TRBV5-5,.,CASSPWTSIYEQYF,TGTGCCAGCAGCCCATGGACATCTATCTACGAGCAGTACTTC
many,TRBJ2-3,TRBV5-1,.,CASSSESTDTQYF,TGCGCCAGCAGCTCGGAAAGCACAGATACGCAGTATTTT
.,TRBJ2-3,TRBV20-1,TRBD2,CRPSGGARDTQYF,TGCCGGCCGAGCGGGGGGGCCCGAGATACGCAGTATTTT
few,TRBJ1-2,TRBV6-2/TRBV6-3,.,CASKDSSLLYGYTF,TGTGCCAGCAAAGACAGTTCCCTTCTCTATGGCTACACCTTC
.,TRBJ1-2,TRBV7-9,.,CASSSAGYRGYTF,TGTGCCAGCAGTTCTGCAGGCTATCGAGGCTACACCTTC
many,TRBJ1-2,TRBV7-9,.,CASTLHGLVGHGYTF,TGTGCCAGCACCTTACATGGGTTAGTCGGGCATGGCTACACCTTC
.,TRBJ2-2,TRBV11-2,.,CASSFGGALLPNTGELFF,TGTGCCAGCAGCTTTGGCGGGGCCCTCCTACCGAACACCGGGGAGCTGTTTTTT
.,TRBJ2-5,TRBV18,TRBD2,CASSPRSSGGMETQYF,TGTGCCAGCTCACCACGGTCTAGCGGGGGGATGGAGACCCAGTACTTC
many,TRBJ2-1,TRBV19,.,CASSAQKATEQFF,TGTGCCAGTAGTGCACAGAAAGCAACTGAGCAGTTCTTC
many,TRBJ2-5,TRBV29-1,TRBD2,CSATSGGQETQYF,TGCAGCGCCACGTCCGGGGGGCAAGAGACCCAGTACTTC
many,TRBJ2-1,TRBV20-1,.,CSASRSLSRNEQFF,TGCAGTGCTAGTAGGTCTCTGTCTCGCAATGAGCAGTTCTTC
few,TRBJ1-6,TRBV12-3/TRBV12-4,.,CASSLLRSPLHF,TGTGCCAGCAGTTTGCTACGTTCACCCCTCCACTTT